The present TCR beta chain was sequenced within a study of blood T cell repertoires in COVID-19. Study-wide context: Samples came from the United States, Italy and Spain, spanning acute and convalescent COVID-19. In each case, the material was cDNA or gDNA derived from T cells, B-cell-depleted T cells, or PBMCs.

The sample holds many counts of this clone. This specimen includes other DNA sequences encoding the same CDR3. Original handling: Using reference gene primer amplification, nucleated cell counts were estimated. Only in-frame clones appear in the TCRdb table, and some are missing; sequencing was by immunoSEQ multiplex PCR. That table supplies the V and J calls and clone size; D and trimming were determined from the DNA. The table includes about 260,000 clones, 80% to 95% detected once. This CDR3 region has 12 residues. V lost 5 bases and J lost 7, with 11 bases in between. Those enrolled in Seattle joined during active infection and were followed longitudinally afterward.

This clonotype was sampled from a person aged 18 to 30 with COVID-19, enrolled during active disease. The sequencing sample was made of peripheral blood. V usage is TRBV12-3 or TRBV12-4 and J usage is TRBJ2-5; D gene uncertain. The CDR3 bases are TGTGCCAGCAGTCCCCCTCGCGGGACCCAGTACTTC. Its protein product is CASSPPRGTQYF.